Shown below are 16 T cell receptor beta chains from a single sample sequenced in a study of blood T cell repertoires in COVID-19. Libraries were prepared by immunoSEQ multiplex PCR; TCRdb keeps only in-frame clonotypes and omits some of them. In the table there are about 180,000 clones, over 75% of which are singletons. Sequencing input: PBMCs or T cells enriched from blood (not recorded which). These receptors originate from a human donor with acute COVID-19. The donor label of this sample is uncertain.

This rearrangement joins TRBV5-1 to TRBJ1-1; the match to TRBD1 covers 11 bases. J gave up 4 bases and V 2 bases, and 1 base lay outside the gene matches. The V gene's germline CDR1 is SGHRS and CDR2 YFSETQ. The CDR3 is made up of 14 amino acids. The CDR3: CASSFGTGGTEAFF. CDR3 nucleotides: TGCGCCAGCAGCTTTGGGACAGGGGGCACTGAAGCTTTCTTT.

This sequence joins TRBV5-6 and TRBJ2-7, with a weak D call TRBD2 (6 bases). CDR1 is SGHDT, CDR2 YYEEEE, per germline. This CDR3 comprises 16 residues. V was cut by 1 base and J by 2 bases, with 16 bases left in between. The CDR3 loop reads CASSLRAGRPPYEQYF. The CDR3 DNA reads as TGTGCCAGCAGCTTGCGTGCGGGACGACCTCCCTACGAGCAGTACTTC.

The chain links TRBV4-3 to TRBJ2-3; weak D call: TRBD2 (6 bases). Germline V lookup: CDR1 LGHNA, CDR2 YSLEER. V was pared by 1 base and J by 5 bases, with 7 bases between. The CDR3 runs to 13 residues. The CDR3 nucleotides read TGCGCCAGCAGCCAAGGAGCGGGAGATACGCAGTATTTT. Translated, it gives CASSQGAGDTQYF.

This chain connects TRBV6-5 to TRBJ2-1; 8 positions agree with TRBD2. The CDR3 is 15 amino acids. Germline CDR1 is MNHEY and CDR2 is SVGAGI. V shed 2 bases, J shed 7 bases, and the junction held 7 bases outside the gene matches. The CDR3 DNA reads TGTGCCAGCAGTTACGGGCTAGCGGGTAGGAATGAGCAGTTCTTC. It is translated as CASSYGLAGRNEQFF.

The genes are TRBV2 and TRBJ1-2; D gene unclear. CDR3 length equals 14 residues. The germline V gene encodes CDR1 SNHLY and CDR2 FYNNEI. The ends were cut back, 0 bases at V and 4 bases at J, with 9 bases in the middle. Here the CDR3 reads CASSEARGSYGYTF. CDR3 in DNA: TGTGCCAGCAGTGAAGCCCGGGGAAGCTATGGCTACACCTTC.

The chain has TRBV19 and TRBJ2-3; perhaps TRBD1 as D (5 bases). The CDR3 runs to 12 residues. The V end was cut by 10 bases, the J end by 2 bases, with 10 bases between. The V gene's germline CDR1 is LNHDA and CDR2 SQIVND (reference sequence). The CDR3, as DNA: TGTGCCACCGGACAAGACACAGATACGCAGTATTTT. This gives the protein CATGQDTDTQYF.

This CDR3 reads CASSLLGVGYEQYF. The CDR3 DNA follows: TGTGCCAGCAGCCTGCTAGGGGTCGGCTACGAGCAGTACTTC. This chain links TRBV7-9 with TRBJ2-7, with a tentative D call TRBD1 (5 bases). Trimming cost V 5 bases and J 3 bases, with 14 bases left between them. CDR1 and CDR2 (germline): SEHNR, FQNEAQ (reference sequence). This CDR3 is built from 14 residues.

This chain links TRBV30 with TRBJ2-7; 7 bases agree with TRBD2. The CDR3 sequence is 13 residues long. Germline V gene sequence: CDR1 GTSNPN, CDR2 SVGIG (reference sequence). V dropped 0 bases and J dropped 7; count of bases not matched to a gene: 6. The CDR3 reads CAWSVSGGREQYF. The CDR3 nucleotides are TGTGCCTGGAGTGTGTCCGGGGGGAGGGAGCAGTACTTC.

The J gene is TRBJ1-5, the V gene TRBV6-5; TRBD1 aligns across 8 bases. Per the germline V gene, CDR1 is MNHEY and CDR2 is SVGAGI. This CDR3 comprises 16 residues. Trimming at V came to 4 bases and at J to 4 bases, leaving 9 bases not matched to a gene. CDR3 DNA: TGTGCCAGCAGTTCACTGCAGGGGGCGCGGAATCAGCCCCAGCATTTT. Translated: CASSSLQGARNQPQHF.

The chain carries TRBV10-1 and TRBJ2-7; 9 bases map to TRBD1. CDR3 size: 11 residues. J was trimmed by 6 bases and V by 8 bases; bases with no gene match: 2. Germline V gives CDR1 WNHNN, CDR2 SYGVQD (reference sequence). The CDR3 DNA is TGCGCCAGCGGACAGGGGTCCGAGCAGTACTTC. Protein: CASGQGSEQYF.

This chain uses TRBV20-1 with TRBJ1-6; 9 bases align to TRBD1. The CDR3 contains 15 residues. V lost 3 bases to trimming and J lost 8 bases; unmatched junction nucleotides: 8. Germline CDR1 reads DFQATT; CDR2 reads SNEGSKA (reference sequence). The CDR3: CSASGDREDDSPLHF. The CDR3 DNA sequence: TGCAGTGCTAGTGGGGACAGGGAAGATGATTCACCCCTCCACTTT.

There are a few counts of this clone. The DNA is omitted, as the CDR3 cannot be located on it reliably, and the CDR3 follows TCRdb's listing. The chain has TRBV7-9 and TRBJ1-1. Termini included, the CDR3 measures 13 amino acids. Germline CDR1 is SEHNR and CDR2 is FQNEAQ (reference sequence). The CDR3 sequence: CATIIVAGGIPFF.

This clone came up once. J is TRBJ2-7 and V is TRBV27; 8 nucleotides align to TRBD1. This CDR3 comprises 15 residues. CDR1 and CDR2 from the germline V gene are MNHEY and SMNVEV (reference sequence). Germline trimming cut 3 bases from V and 2 bases from J; bases unmatched to any gene: 6. In DNA, the CDR3 is TGTGCCAGCAGTTTGACCGGGACAGGAGCCTACGAGCAGTACTTC. Translating it yields CASSLTGTGAYEQYF.

This clone appeared a few times. The chain uses TRBV6-5 and TRBJ2-7; D is possibly TRBD1 (7 bases). Germline V CDR1 and CDR2: MNHEY, SVGAGI. V lost 6 bases and J lost 7, with 19 bases in between. This CDR3 has 14 amino acids. The CDR3 coding sequence is TGTGCCAGCAGCTTAAGACAGGGCCGGGGGGAGCAGTACTTC. This encodes CASSLRQGRGEQYF.

The J gene is TRBJ1-2, the V gene TRBV4-2, with TRBD1 matching 7 bases. Trimming cost V 0 bases and J 5 bases; bases outside gene matches: 9. This CDR3 contains 16 residues. The germline V gene has CDR1 LGHNA and CDR2 YNFKEQ. The CDR3, as DNA: TGTGCCAGCAGCCAAGATAGGAGGGGGCGCCCTTATGGCTACACCTTC. This translates into CASSQDRRGRPYGYTF.

This chain links TRBV9 with TRBJ2-7, with unresolved D. Germline V CDR1 and CDR2: SGDLS, YYNGEE. V dropped 0 bases and J dropped 2 bases, with 9 bases sitting between them. The CDR3 contains 14 residues. CDR3 sequence reads: CASSVEGGTYEQYF. CDR3 DNA: TGTGCCAGCAGCGTAGAAGGCGGTACCTACGAGCAGTACTTC.